Ten or more counts support the clone carrying this TCR beta chain. Its antigen is currently unknown. Germline V lookup: CDR1 DFQATT, CDR2 SNEGSKA (reference sequence). Trimming pared 0 bases from V and 5 bases from J, leaving 10 bases between. CDR3 length equals 13 residues. Researchers amplified the TCR beta CDR3 regions from RNA transcripts. Initially, a first-round RT-PCR of the TCR CDR3 employed the HTBI primer set. TCRdb processed the multiplex PCR reads anew with MiXCR; each CDR3 protein has one entry. The table has around 350,000 distinct CDR3 sequences, about 19% seen once. This sample stems from a study of T cells in Graves' hyperthyroidism and ophthalmopathy. Hyperthyroidism in the patients, aged 18 to 65, was newly diagnosed and under 2 months in duration. General study findings and limits: Ophthalmopathy could be told apart from stable hyperthyroidism with a 13 V-J model.

The sequenced sample was blood. This TCR came from a woman under 30 with Graves' hyperthyroidism. The V gene is TRBV20-1, the J gene TRBJ2-5; a possible D gene is TRBD2 (5 bases). CDR3 region: CSAREWTGETQYF. In nucleotides, the CDR3 is TGCAGTGCTAGAGAGTGGACGGGGGAGACCCAGTACTTC.